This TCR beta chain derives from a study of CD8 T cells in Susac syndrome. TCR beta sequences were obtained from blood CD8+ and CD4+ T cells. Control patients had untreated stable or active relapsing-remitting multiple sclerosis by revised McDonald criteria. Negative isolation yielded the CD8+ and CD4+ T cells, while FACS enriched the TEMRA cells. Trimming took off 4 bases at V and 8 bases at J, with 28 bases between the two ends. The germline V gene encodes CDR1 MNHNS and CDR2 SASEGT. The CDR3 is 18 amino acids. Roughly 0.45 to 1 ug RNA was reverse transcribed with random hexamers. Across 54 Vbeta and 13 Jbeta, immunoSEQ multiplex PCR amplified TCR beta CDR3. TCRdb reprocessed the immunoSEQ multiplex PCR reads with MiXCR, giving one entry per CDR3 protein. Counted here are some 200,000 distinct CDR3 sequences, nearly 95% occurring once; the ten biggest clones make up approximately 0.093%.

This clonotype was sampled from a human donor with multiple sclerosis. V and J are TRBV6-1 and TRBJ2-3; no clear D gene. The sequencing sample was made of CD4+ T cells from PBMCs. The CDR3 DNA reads TGTGCCAGCAGTGTGCCCCCCCCGTCCGGGCCATGGGCCGGTACGCAGTATTTT. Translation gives CASSVPPPSGPWAGTQYF.